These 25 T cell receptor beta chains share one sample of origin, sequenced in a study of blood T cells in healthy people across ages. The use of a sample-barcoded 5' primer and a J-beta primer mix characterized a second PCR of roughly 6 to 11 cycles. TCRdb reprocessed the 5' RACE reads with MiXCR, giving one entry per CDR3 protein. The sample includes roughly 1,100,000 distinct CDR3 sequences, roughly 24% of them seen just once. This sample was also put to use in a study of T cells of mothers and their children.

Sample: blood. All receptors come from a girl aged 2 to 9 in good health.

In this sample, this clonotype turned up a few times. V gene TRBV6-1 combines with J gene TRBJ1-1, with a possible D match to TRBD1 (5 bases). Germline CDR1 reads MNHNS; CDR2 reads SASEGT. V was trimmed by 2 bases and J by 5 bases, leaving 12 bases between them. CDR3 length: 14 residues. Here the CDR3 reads CASSEIGGGTEAFF. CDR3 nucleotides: TGTGCCAGCAGTGAAATTGGGGGAGGGACTGAAGCTTTCTTT.

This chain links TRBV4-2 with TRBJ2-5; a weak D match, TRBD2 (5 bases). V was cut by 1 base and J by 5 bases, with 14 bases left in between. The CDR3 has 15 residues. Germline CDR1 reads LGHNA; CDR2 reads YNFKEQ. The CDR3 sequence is CASSQGLALVETQYF. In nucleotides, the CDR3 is TGTGCCAGCAGCCAAGGGCTAGCCCTAGTCGAGACCCAGTACTTC.

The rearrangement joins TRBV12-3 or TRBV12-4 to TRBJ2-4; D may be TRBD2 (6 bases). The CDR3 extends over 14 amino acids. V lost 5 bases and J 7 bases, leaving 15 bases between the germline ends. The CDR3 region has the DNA TGTGCCAGCAGTGGGGACTCCCCAGGGAACATTCAGTACTTC. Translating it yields CASSGDSPGNIQYF.

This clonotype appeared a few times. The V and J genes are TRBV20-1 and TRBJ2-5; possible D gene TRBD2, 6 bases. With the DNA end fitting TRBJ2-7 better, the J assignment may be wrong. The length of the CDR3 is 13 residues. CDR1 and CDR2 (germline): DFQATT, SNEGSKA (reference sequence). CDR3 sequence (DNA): TGCAGTGCTAGAGTTCTAGCGAGCGACGAGCAGTACTTC. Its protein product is CSARVLASDEQYF.

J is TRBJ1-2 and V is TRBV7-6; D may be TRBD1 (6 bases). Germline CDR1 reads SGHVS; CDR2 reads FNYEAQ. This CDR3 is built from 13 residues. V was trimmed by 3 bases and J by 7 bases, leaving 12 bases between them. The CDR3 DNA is TGTGCCAGCAGCTTGATCATGGGGGCTGGCTACACCTTC. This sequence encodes CASSLIMGAGYTF.

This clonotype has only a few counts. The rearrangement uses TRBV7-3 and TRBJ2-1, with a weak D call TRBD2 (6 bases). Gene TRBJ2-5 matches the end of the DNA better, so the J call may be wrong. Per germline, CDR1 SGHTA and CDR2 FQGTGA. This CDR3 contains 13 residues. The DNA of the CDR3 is TGTGCCAGCAGCTCTAGCGATTTGGAGACCCAGTACTTC. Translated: CASSSSDLETQYF.

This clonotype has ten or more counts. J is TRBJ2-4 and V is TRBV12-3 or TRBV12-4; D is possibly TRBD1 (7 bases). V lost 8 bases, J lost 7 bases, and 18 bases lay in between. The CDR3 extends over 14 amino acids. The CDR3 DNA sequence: TGTGCCAGCCTAGGACAGGCTCGGGGGAACATTCAGTACTTC. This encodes CASLGQARGNIQYF.

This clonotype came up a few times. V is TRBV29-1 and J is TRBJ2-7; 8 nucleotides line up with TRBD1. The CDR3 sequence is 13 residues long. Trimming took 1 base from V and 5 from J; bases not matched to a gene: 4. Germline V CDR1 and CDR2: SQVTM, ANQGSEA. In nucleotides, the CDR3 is TGCAGCGTTGAAGTGAACAGGGGGAACGAGCAGTACTTC. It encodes CSVEVNRGNEQYF.

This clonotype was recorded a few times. CDR3 coding DNA: TGTGCCAGCAGACCAGTTATCACAGATACGCAGTATTTT. It codes for CASRPVITDTQYF. The chain recombines TRBV5-4 with TRBJ2-3; D gene ambiguous. The germline V and J ends were trimmed by 5 bases and 2 bases, with 9 bases remaining between them. CDR1 SGHNT and CDR2 YYREEE come from the germline V gene (reference sequence). The CDR3 is 13 residues long.

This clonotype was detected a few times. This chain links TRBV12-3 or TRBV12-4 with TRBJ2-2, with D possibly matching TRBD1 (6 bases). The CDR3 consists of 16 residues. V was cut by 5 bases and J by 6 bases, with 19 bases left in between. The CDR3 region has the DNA TGTGCCAGCAGTACTGGGACAAACTTCCCCTCCGGGGAGCTGTTTTTT. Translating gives CASSTGTNFPSGELFF.

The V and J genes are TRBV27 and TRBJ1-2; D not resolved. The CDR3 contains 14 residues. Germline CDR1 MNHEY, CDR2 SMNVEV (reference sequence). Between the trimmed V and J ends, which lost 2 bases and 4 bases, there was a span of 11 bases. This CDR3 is CASSLQAGTYGYTF. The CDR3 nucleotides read TGTGCCAGCAGTTTACAGGCGGGAACCTATGGCTACACCTTC.

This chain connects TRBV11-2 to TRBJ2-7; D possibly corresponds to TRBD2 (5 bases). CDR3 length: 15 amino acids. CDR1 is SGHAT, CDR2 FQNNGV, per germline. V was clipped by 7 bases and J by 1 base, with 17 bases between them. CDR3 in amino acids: CASKLFSGSSYEQYF. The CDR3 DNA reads TGTGCCAGCAAGCTCTTCAGCGGCTCATCCTACGAGCAGTACTTC.

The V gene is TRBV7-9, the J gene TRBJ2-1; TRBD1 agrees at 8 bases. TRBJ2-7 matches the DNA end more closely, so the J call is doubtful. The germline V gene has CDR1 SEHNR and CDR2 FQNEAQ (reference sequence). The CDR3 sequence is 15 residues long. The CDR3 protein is CASSLGQGPFYEQYF. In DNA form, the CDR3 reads TGTGCCAGCAGCTTAGGACAGGGGCCCTTCTACGAGCAGTACTTC.

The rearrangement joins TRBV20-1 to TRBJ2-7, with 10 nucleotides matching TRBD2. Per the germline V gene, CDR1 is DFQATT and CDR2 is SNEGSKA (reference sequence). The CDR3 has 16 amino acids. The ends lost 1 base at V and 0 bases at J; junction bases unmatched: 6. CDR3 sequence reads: CSARGLLAGTSYEQYF. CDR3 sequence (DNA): TGCAGTGCTAGAGGACTACTAGCGGGAACCTCCTACGAGCAGTACTTC.

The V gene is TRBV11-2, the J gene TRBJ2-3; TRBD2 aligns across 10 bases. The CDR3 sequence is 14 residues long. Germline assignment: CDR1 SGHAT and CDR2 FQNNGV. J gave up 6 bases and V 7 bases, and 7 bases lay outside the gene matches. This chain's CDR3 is CASNPGLAIDTQYF. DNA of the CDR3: TGTGCCAGCAACCCGGGACTAGCGATCGATACGCAGTATTTT.

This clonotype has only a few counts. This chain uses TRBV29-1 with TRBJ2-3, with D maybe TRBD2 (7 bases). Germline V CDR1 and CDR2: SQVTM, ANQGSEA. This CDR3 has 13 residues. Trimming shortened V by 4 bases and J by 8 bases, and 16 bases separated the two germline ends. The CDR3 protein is CSVVNLGGGTQYF. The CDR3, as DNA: TGCAGCGTTGTGAACTTAGGGGGGGGTACGCAGTATTTT.

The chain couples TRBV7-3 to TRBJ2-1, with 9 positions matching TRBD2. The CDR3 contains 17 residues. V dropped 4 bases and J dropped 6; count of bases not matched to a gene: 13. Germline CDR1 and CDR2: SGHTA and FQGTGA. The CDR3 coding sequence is TGTGCCAGCAGCTCGACTAGCGGTACAGAAGGCCGCAATGAGCAGTTCTTC. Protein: CASSSTSGTEGRNEQFF.

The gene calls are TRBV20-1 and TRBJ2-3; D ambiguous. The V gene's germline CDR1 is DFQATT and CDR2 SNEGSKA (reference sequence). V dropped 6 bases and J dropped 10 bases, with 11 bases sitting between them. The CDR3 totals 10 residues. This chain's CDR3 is CSATVDAQYF. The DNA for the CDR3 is TGCAGTGCCACGGTGGATGCGCAGTATTTT.

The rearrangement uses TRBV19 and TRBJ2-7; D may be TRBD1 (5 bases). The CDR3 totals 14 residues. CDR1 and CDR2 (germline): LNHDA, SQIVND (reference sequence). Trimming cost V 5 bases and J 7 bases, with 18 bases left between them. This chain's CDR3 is CASSSAPQVGEQYF. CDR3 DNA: TGTGCCAGTAGTTCGGCCCCACAGGTCGGGGAGCAGTACTTC.

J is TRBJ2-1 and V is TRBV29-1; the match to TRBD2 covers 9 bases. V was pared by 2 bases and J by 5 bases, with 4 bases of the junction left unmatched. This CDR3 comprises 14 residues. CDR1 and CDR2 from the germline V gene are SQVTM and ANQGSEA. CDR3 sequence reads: CSVERLAENNEQFF. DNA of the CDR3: TGCAGCGTTGAAAGACTAGCGGAAAACAATGAGCAGTTCTTC.

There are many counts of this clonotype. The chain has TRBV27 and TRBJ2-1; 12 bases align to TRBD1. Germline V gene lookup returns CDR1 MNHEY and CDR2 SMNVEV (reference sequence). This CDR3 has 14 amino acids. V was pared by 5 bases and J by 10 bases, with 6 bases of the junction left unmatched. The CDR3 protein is CASSITGTGGEQFF. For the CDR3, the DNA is TGTGCCAGCAGTATAACCGGGACAGGGGGCGAGCAGTTCTTC.

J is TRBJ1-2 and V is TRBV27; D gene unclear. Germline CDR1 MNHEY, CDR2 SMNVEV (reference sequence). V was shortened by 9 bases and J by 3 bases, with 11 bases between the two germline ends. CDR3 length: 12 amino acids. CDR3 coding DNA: TGTGCCAGTTTCGGGCGACACTATGGCTACACCTTC. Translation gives CASFGRHYGYTF.

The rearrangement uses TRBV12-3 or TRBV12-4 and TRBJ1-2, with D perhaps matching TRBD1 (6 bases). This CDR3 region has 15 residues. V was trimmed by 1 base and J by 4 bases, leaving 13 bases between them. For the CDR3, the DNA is TGTGCCAGCAGTTTAGTGGCCAGGGGCACCTATGGCTACACCTTC. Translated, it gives CASSLVARGTYGYTF.

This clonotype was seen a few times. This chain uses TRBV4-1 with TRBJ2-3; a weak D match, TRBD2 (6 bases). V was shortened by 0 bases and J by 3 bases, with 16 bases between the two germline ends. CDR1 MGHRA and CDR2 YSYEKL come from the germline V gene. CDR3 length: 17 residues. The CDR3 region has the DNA TGCGCCAGCAGCCAAGATCAGGGAGGACCTCCAACAGATACGCAGTATTTT. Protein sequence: CASSQDQGGPPTDTQYF.

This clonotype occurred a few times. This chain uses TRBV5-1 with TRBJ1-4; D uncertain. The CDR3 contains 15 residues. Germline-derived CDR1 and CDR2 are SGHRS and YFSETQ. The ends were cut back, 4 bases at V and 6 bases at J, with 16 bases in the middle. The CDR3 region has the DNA TGCGCCAGCAGCCCCCGGGAGCCCGGATATGAAAAACTGTTTTTT. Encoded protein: CASSPREPGYEKLFF.